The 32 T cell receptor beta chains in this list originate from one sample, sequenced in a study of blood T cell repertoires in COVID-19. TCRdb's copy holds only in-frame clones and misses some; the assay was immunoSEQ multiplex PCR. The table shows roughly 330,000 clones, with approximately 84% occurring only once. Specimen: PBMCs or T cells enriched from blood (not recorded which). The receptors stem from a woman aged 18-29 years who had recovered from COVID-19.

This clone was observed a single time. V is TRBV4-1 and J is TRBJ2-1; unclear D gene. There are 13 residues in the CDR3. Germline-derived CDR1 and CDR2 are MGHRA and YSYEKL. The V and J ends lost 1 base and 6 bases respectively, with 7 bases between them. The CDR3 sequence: CASSQGASNEQFF. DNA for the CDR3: TGCGCCAGCAGCCAAGGGGCGTCCAATGAGCAGTTCTTC.

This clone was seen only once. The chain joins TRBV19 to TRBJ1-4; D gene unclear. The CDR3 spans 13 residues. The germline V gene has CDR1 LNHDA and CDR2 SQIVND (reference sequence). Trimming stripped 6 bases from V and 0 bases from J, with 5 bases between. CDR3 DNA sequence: TGTGCCAGTAGGTTATCAACTAATGAAAAACTGTTTTTT. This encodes CASRLSTNEKLFF.

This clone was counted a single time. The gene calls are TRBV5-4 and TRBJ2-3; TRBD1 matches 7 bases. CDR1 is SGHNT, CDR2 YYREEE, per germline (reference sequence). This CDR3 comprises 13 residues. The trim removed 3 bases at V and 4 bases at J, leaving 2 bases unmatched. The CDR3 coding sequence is TGTGCCAGCAGCTCTAGGGGGCCAGATACGCAGTATTTT. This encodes CASSSRGPDTQYF.

CDR3 sequence (DNA): TGTGCCAGTACCGAAGACAGGGGTTTGGACACTGAAGCTTTCTTT. It specifies CASTEDRGLDTEAFF. The chain is built from TRBV19 and TRBJ1-1; 8 bases align to TRBD1. CDR3 length: 15 residues. The germline V gene encodes CDR1 LNHDA and CDR2 SQIVND (reference sequence). The trim removed 7 bases at V and 3 bases at J, leaving 10 bases unmatched.

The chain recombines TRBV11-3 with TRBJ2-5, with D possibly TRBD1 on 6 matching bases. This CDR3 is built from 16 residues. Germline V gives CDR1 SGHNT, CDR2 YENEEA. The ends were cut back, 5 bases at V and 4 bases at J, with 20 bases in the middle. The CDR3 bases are TGTGCCAGCAGCCAAGAGGGGGTTCGGGGCGGAGAGACCCAGTACTTC. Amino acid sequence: CASSQEGVRGGETQYF.

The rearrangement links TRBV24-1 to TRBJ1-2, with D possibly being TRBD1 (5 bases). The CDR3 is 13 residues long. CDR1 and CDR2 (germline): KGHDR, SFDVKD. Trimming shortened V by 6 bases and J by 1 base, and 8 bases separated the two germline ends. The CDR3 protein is CATSRTLNYGYTF. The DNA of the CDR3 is TGTGCCACCAGTCGGACACTTAACTATGGCTACACCTTC.

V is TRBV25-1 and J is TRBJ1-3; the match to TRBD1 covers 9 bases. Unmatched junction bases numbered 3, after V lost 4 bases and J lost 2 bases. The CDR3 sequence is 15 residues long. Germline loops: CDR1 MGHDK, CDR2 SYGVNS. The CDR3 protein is CASSGRDRAGNTIYF. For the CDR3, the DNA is TGTGCCAGCAGTGGCCGGGACAGGGCTGGAAACACCATATATTTT.

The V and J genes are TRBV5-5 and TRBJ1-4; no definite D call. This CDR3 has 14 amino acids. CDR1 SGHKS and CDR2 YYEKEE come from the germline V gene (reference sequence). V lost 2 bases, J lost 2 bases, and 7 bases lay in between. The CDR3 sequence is CASSFYGTNEKLFF. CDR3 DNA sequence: TGTGCCAGCAGCTTTTACGGGACTAATGAAAAACTGTTTTTT.

For the CDR3, the DNA is TGTGCCAGCAGCCCCATTTGGGACAGCAAGACCCAGTACTTC. This codes for CASSPIWDSKTQYF. V usage is TRBV7-9 and J usage is TRBJ2-5; 7 bases are shared with TRBD1. After removal of 5 bases from V and 6 bases from J, the junction contained 9 bases not matched to a gene. The germline CDR1 and CDR2 sequences are SEHNR and FQNEAQ (reference sequence). The CDR3 is made up of 14 amino acids. Looking up the rest from reference TRBV7-9 and TRBJ2-5 gives the full variable domain: DTGVSQNPRHKITKRGQNVTFRCDPISEHNRLYWYRQTLGQGPEFLTYFQNEAQLEKSRLLSDRFSAERPKGSFSTLEIQRTEQGDSAMYLCASSPIWDSKTQYFGPGTRLLVL.

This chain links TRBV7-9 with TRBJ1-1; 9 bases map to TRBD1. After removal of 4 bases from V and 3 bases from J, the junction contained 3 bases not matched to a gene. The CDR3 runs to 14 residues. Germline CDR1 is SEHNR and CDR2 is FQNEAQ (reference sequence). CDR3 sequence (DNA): TGTGCCAGCAGCTCCGGGACAGGGTACACTGAAGCTTTCTTT. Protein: CASSSGTGYTEAFF. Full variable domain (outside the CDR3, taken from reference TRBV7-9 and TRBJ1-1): DTGVSQNPRHKITKRGQNVTFRCDPISEHNRLYWYRQTLGQGPEFLTYFQNEAQLEKSRLLSDRFSAERPKGSFSTLEIQRTEQGDSAMYLCASSSGTGYTEAFFGQGTRLTVV.

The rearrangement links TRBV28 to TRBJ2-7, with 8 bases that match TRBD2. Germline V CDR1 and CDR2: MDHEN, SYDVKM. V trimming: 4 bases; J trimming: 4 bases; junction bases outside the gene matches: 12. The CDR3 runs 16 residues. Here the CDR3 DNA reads TGTGCCAGCAGTTCCCTCGGGATAGCGGGAACTTACGAGCAGTACTTC. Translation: CASSSLGIAGTYEQYF.

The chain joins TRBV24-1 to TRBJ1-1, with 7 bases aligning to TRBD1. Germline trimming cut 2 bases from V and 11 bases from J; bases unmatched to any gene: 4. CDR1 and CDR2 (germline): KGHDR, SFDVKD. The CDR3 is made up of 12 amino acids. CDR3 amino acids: CATSDCGRGAFF. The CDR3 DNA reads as TGTGCCACCAGTGATTGTGGCAGGGGGGCTTTCTTT.

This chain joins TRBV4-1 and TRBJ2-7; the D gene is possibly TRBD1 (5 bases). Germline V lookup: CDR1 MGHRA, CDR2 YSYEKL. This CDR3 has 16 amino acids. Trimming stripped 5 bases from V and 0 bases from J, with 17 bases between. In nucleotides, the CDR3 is TGCGCCAGCAGCGATCCGGTAAGGACAAGCTCCTACGAGCAGTACTTC. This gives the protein CASSDPVRTSSYEQYF.

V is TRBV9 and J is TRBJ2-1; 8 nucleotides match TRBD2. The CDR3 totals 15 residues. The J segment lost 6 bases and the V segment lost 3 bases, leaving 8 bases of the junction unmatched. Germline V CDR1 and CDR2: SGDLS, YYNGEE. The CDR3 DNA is TGTGCCAGCAGCGCGGGACTAGGGGCGGGCAATGAGCAGTTCTTC. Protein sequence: CASSAGLGAGNEQFF.

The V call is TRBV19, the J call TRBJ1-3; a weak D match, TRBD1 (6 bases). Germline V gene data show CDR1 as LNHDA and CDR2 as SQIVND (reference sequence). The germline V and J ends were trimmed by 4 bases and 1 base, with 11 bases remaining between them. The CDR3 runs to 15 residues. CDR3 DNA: TGTGCCAGTAGTAAAACAGGGCTATCTGGAAACACCATATATTTT. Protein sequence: CASSKTGLSGNTIYF.

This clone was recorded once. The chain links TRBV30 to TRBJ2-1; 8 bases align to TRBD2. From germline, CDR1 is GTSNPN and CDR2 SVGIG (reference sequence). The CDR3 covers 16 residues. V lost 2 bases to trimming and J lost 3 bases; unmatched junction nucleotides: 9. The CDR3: CAWSMSRTSSYNEQFF. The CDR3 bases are TGTGCCTGGAGTATGTCAAGGACTAGCAGCTACAATGAGCAGTTCTTC.

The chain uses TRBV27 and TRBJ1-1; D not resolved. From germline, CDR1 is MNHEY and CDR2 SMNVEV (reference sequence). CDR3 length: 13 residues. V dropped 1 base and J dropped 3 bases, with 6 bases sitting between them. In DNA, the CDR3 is TGTGCCAGCAGTTTATGGGAGGACACTGAAGCTTTCTTT. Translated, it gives CASSLWEDTEAFF.

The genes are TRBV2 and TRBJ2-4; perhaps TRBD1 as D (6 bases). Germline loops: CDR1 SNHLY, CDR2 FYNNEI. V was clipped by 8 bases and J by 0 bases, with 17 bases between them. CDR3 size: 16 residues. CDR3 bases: TGTGCCAGCGGGGTGCAACAGGGAAGAGCCAAAAACATTCAGTACTTC. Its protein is CASGVQQGRAKNIQYF.

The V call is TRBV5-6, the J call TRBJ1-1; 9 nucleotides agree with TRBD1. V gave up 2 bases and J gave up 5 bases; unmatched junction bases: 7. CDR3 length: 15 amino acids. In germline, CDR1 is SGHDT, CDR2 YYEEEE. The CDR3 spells CASSFPTGGYTEAFF. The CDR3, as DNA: TGTGCCAGCAGCTTCCCGACAGGGGGTTATACTGAAGCTTTCTTT.

In nucleotides, the CDR3 is TGTGCCAGCGGGGCAGACTCCAAGAACACTGAAGCTTTCTTT. Its translation is CASGADSKNTEAFF. V is TRBV7-9 and J is TRBJ1-1; D may be TRBD1 (5 bases). This CDR3 comprises 14 residues. Germline CDR1 is SEHNR and CDR2 is FQNEAQ (reference sequence). The V end was cut by 8 bases, the J end by 1 base, with 14 bases between.

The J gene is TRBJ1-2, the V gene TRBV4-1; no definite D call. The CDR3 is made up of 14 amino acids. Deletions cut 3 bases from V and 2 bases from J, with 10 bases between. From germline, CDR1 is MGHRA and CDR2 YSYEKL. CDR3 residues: CASSQVNSNYGYTF. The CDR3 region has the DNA TGCGCCAGCAGCCAGGTAAACAGCAACTATGGCTACACCTTC.

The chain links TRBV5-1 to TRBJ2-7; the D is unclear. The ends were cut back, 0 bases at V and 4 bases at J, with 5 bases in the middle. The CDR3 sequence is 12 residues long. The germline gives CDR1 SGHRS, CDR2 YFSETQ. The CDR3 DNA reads TGCGCCAGCAGCTTGGACGGTTACGAGCAGTACTTC. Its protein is CASSLDGYEQYF.

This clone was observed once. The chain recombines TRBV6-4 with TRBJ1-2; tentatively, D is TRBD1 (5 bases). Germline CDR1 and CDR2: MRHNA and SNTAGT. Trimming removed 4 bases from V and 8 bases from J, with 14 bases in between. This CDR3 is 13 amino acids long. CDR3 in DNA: TGTGCCAGCAGTGGAAGTCAGGGTGAAGGCTACACCTTC. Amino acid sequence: CASSGSQGEGYTF.

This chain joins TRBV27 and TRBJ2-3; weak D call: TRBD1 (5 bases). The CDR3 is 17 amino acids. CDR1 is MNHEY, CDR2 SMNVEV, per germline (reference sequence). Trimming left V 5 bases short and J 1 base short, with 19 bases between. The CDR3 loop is CASSAMGQMARTDTQYF. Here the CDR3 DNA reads TGTGCCAGCAGTGCTATGGGGCAGATGGCACGCACAGATACGCAGTATTTT.

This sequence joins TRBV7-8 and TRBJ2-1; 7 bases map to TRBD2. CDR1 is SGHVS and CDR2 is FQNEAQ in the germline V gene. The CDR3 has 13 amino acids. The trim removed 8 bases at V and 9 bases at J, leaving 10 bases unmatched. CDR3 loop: CASRAGEVPEQFF. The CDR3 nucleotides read TGTGCCAGCCGGGCGGGGGAAGTTCCTGAGCAGTTCTTC. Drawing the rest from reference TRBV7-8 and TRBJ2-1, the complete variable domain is GAGVSQSPRYKVAKRGQDVALRCDPISGHVSLFWYQQALGQGPEFLTYFQNEAQLDKSGLPSDRFFAERPEGSVSTLKIQRTQQEDSAVYLCASRAGEVPEQFFGPGTRLTVL.

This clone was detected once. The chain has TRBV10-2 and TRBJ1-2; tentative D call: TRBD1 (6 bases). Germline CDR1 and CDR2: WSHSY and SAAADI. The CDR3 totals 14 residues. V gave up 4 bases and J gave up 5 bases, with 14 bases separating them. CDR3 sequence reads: CASSVYRDGYGYTF. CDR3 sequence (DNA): TGCGCCAGCAGTGTCTACAGGGATGGATATGGCTACACCTTC.

CDR3 coding DNA: TGTGCCAGTAGTATAGGGGAGGACACTGAAGCTTTCTTT. Protein product: CASSIGEDTEAFF. The chain joins TRBV19 to TRBJ1-1; D is uncertain. V was clipped by 1 base and J by 3 bases, with 6 bases between them. Per germline, CDR1 LNHDA and CDR2 SQIVND (reference sequence). The CDR3 is 13 residues long.

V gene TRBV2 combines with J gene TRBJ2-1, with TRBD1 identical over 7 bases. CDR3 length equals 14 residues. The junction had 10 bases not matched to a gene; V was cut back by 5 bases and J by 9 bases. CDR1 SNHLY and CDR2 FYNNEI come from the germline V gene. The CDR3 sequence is CASSRRQGGSEQFF. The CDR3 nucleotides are TGTGCCAGCAGTAGAAGACAGGGCGGTAGTGAGCAGTTCTTC.

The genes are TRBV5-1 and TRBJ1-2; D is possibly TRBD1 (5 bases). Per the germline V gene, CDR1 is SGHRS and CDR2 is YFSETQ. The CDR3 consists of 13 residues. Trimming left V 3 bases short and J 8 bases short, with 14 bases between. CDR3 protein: CASSSGHPGGYTF. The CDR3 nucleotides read TGCGCCAGCAGCTCCGGACACCCAGGAGGCTACACCTTC.

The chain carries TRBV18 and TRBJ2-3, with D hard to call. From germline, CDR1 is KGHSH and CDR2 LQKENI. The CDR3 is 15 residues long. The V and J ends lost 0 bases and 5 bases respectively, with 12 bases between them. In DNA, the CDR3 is TGTGCCAGCTCACCACCGTGGGCTCCAGGAGATACGCAGTATTTT. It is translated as CASSPPWAPGDTQYF.

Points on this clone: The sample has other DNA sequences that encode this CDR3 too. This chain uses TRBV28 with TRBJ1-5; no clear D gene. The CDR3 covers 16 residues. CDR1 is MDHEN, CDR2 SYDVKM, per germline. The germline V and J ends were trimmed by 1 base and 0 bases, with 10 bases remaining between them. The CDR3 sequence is CASSLYRGASNQPQHF. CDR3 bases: TGTGCCAGCAGTTTATATCGGGGAGCTAGCAATCAGCCCCAGCATTTT.

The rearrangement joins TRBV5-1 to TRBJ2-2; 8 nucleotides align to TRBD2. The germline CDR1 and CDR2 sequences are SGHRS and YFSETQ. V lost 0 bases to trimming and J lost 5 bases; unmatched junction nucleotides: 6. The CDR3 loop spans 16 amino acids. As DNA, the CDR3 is TGCGCCAGCAGCTTGGATCCAGCGGGGGAGACCGGGGAGCTGTTTTTT. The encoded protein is CASSLDPAGETGELFF.